The 31 T cell receptor beta chains listed next were all sequenced from one sample in a study of blood T cell repertoires in COVID-19. Repertoires were generated with immunoSEQ multiplex PCR, while TCRdb's copy carries only in-frame clones and drops some. The top ten clones hold almost 4% of a sample with around 320,000 clones, 90% of them seen once. Sequences were obtained from PBMCs or T cells enriched from blood (not recorded which). These TCRs come from a woman younger than 45 who had been exposed to COVID-19.

This chain connects TRBV5-4 to TRBJ1-2; TRBD1 aligns across 7 bases. With V trimmed by 4 bases and J by 5 bases, 11 bases remained unmatched. CDR1 is SGHNT and CDR2 is YYREEE in the germline V gene (reference sequence). The CDR3 spans 15 residues. CDR3 bases: TGTGCCAGCAGCGGACGACAGGGAGCCCTTTATGGCTACACCTTC. Residues: CASSGRQGALYGYTF.

This clone was picked up a small number of times. The chain couples TRBV5-5 to TRBJ1-2; 7 nucleotides match TRBD1. The V gene end was trimmed by 4 bases and the J gene end by 7 bases; junction bases not matched to a gene: 16. CDR1 is SGHKS, CDR2 YYEKEE, per germline (reference sequence). The CDR3 sequence is 16 residues long. CDR3 DNA: TGTGCCAGCAGCAAATCGGCTAAGGGACAGCAAAGTGGCTACACCTTC. As protein: CASSKSAKGQQSGYTF.

V usage is TRBV6-5 and J usage is TRBJ1-3, with TRBD1 matching 7 bases. Germline assignment: CDR1 MNHEY and CDR2 SVGAGI. J was trimmed by 6 bases and V by 9 bases; bases with no gene match: 5. CDR3 length: 12 residues. CDR3 protein: CASRTGENTIYF. The CDR3 nucleotides read TGTGCCAGTAGGACAGGAGAAAACACCATATATTTT.

The table lists this clone with a few counts. The chain carries TRBV7-3 and TRBJ2-3, with TRBD1 matching over 9 bases. This CDR3 contains 15 residues. V was pared by 5 bases and J by 1 base, with 4 bases of the junction left unmatched. Germline-derived CDR1 and CDR2 are SGHTA and FQGTGA. This CDR3 is CASSDRTGGTDTQYF. CDR3 bases: TGTGCCAGCAGCGACCGGACAGGGGGCACAGATACGCAGTATTTT.

This clone was detected once. The chain carries TRBV9 and TRBJ1-4; maybe TRBD1 (5 bases). Germline loops: CDR1 SGDLS, CDR2 YYNGEE. V was shortened by 2 bases and J by 6 bases, with 11 bases between the two germline ends. The CDR3 is 14 amino acids. The CDR3 nucleotides are TGTGCCAGCAGCGTTGGCTGGGGGGATGAAAAACTGTTTTTT. Its translation: CASSVGWGDEKLFF.

The chain joins TRBV5-1 to TRBJ1-1; D remains unclear. The V gene's germline CDR1 is SGHRS and CDR2 YFSETQ. This CDR3 contains 13 residues. Trimming pared 4 bases from V and 0 bases from J, leaving 7 bases between. CDR3 loop: CASSTRMNTEAFF. CDR3 nucleotides: TGCGCCAGCAGCACCAGAATGAACACTGAAGCTTTCTTT.

The chain joins TRBV9 to TRBJ2-7, with 8 bases lining up with TRBD1. This CDR3 is 14 amino acids long. CDR1 and CDR2 from the germline V gene are SGDLS and YYNGEE. Trimming cost V 2 bases and J 5 bases; bases outside gene matches: 6. The CDR3 nucleotides are TGTGCCAGCAGCGTCGAGACAGGGGCCAACGAGCAGTACTTC. Protein product: CASSVETGANEQYF.

The chain employs TRBV5-1 and TRBJ2-1, with 10 bases lining up with TRBD1. This CDR3 contains 15 residues. The junction had 2 bases not matched to a gene; V was cut back by 1 base and J by 4 bases. CDR1 is SGHRS, CDR2 YFSETQ, per germline. The CDR3 loop is CASSLMGQGYNEQFF. The CDR3 DNA reads as TGCGCCAGCAGCTTGATGGGACAGGGGTACAATGAGCAGTTCTTC.

The chain has TRBV30 and TRBJ1-5; TRBD1 matches at 9 bases. V lost 5 bases, J lost 2 bases, and 7 bases stayed unmatched. The CDR3 has 15 amino acids. Germline V CDR1 and CDR2: GTSNPN, SVGIG (reference sequence). The CDR3 region is CAWGTGHVGNQPQHF. The CDR3 nucleotides read TGTGCCTGGGGGACAGGGCACGTTGGCAATCAGCCCCAGCATTTT.

The chain employs TRBV5-8 and TRBJ1-1; 10 bases align to TRBD1. CDR1 and CDR2 from the germline V gene are SGHTS and YDEGEE. The CDR3 has 16 residues. With 4 bases clipped from V and 2 bases from J, the junction kept 8 bases outside the gene matches. CDR3 amino acids: CASSPTGGIYNTEAFF. CDR3 coding DNA: TGTGCCAGCAGCCCGACAGGGGGCATATACAACACTGAAGCTTTCTTT.

The gene calls are TRBV4-1 and TRBJ1-1, with D hard to call. Germline assignment: CDR1 MGHRA and CDR2 YSYEKL. The CDR3 is 18 amino acids. Trimming took off 4 bases at V and 1 base at J, with 22 bases between the two ends. Here the CDR3 reads CASSPSSNHWLSNTEAFF. In DNA form, the CDR3 reads TGCGCCAGCAGCCCAAGTTCAAATCATTGGCTCTCGAACACTGAAGCTTTCTTT.

The CDR3 DNA reads as TGCGCCAGCAGCTTGGCCCCACCCGGCTCCTACAATGAGCAGTTCTTC. The encoded protein is CASSLAPPGSYNEQFF. The chain employs TRBV5-1 and TRBJ2-1; no definite D call. The CDR3 loop spans 16 amino acids. Germline assignment: CDR1 SGHRS and CDR2 YFSETQ. Trimming took off 0 bases at V and 0 bases at J, with 10 bases between the two ends.

V and J are TRBV19 and TRBJ2-1; TRBD1 aligns across 7 bases. Looked up from germline, CDR1 is LNHDA and CDR2 is SQIVND (reference sequence). J was trimmed by 4 bases and V by 3 bases; bases with no gene match: 6. The CDR3 is made up of 15 amino acids. CDR3 protein: CASSIRRGIYNEQFF. The CDR3 DNA sequence: TGTGCCAGTAGTATCCGCAGGGGGATATACAATGAGCAGTTCTTC.

The chain is built from TRBV9 and TRBJ1-2, with D perhaps TRBD1 (5 bases). This CDR3 has 12 residues. V lost 9 bases, J lost 3 bases, and 12 bases lay in between. Germline V CDR1 and CDR2: SGDLS, YYNGEE. In DNA, the CDR3 is TGTGCCACTGGCGGGGGTTACTATGGCTACACCTTC. It codes for CATGGGYYGYTF.

The table lists this clone with a count of one. The chain joins TRBV30 to TRBJ1-4; D is ambiguous. The V and J ends lost 1 base and 4 bases respectively, with 10 bases between them. Germline lookup yields CDR1 GTSNPN and CDR2 SVGIG (reference sequence). The CDR3 consists of 14 residues. CDR3 DNA sequence: TGTGCCTGGAGTGCGAGACTCATTAATGAAAAACTGTTTTTT. This sequence encodes CAWSARLINEKLFF.

Ten or more counts support this clone. The sample has other DNA sequences that encode this CDR3 too. CDR3 sequence: CASSQVGGQPQHF. The CDR3 DNA reads as TGTGCCAGCAGCCAAGTCGGGGGACAGCCCCAGCATTTT. This sequence joins TRBV3-1 (or the pseudogene TRBV3-2) and TRBJ1-5, with D maybe TRBD1 (5 bases). The CDR3 runs 13 residues. The V end lost 1 base, the J end lost 7 bases, and 8 bases lay between the germline ends. The germline CDR1 and CDR2 sequences are LGHDT and YNNKEL (reference sequence).

The chain has TRBV5-1 and TRBJ1-2, with 8 bases aligning to TRBD1. Germline-derived CDR1 and CDR2 are SGHRS and YFSETQ. The CDR3 runs to 15 residues. The J segment lost 2 bases and the V segment lost 0 bases, leaving 3 bases of the junction unmatched. The chain's CDR3 is CASSLGQGYNYGYTF. CDR3 nucleotides: TGCGCCAGCAGCTTGGGACAGGGGTACAACTATGGCTACACCTTC. Complete variable domain (other parts from reference TRBV5-1 and TRBJ1-2): KAGVTQTPRYLIKTRGQQVTLSCSPISGHRSVSWYQQTPGQGLQFLFEYFSETQRNKGNFPGRFSGRQFSNSRSEMNVSTLELGDSALYLCASSLGQGYNYGYTFGSGTRLTVV.

The V and J genes are TRBV6-4 and TRBJ2-2; D not resolved. The CDR3 sequence is 13 residues long. Germline V gene lookup returns CDR1 MRHNA and CDR2 SNTAGT. Trimming cost V 5 bases and J 7 bases, with 11 bases left between them. The CDR3 spells CASSPNRGGELFF. The CDR3 DNA reads as TGTGCCAGCAGTCCGAATAGAGGCGGGGAGCTGTTTTTT.

The gene calls are TRBV6-6 and TRBJ1-4; 8 positions agree with TRBD1. V lost 6 bases, J lost 3 bases, and 6 bases stayed unmatched. The CDR3 sequence is 15 residues long. CDR1 is MNHNY and CDR2 is SVGAGI in the germline V gene (reference sequence). CDR3 nucleotide sequence: TGTGCCAGCAGGCGAGGACAGGGTCCTAATGAAAAACTGTTTTTT. Its protein product is CASRRGQGPNEKLFF.

V and J are TRBV4-2 and TRBJ2-1; possibly TRBD2 for D (5 bases). Germline-derived CDR1 and CDR2 are LGHNA and YNFKEQ. V dropped 0 bases and J dropped 0 bases, with 15 bases sitting between them. This CDR3 has 18 residues. The CDR3 nucleotides are TGTGCCAGCAGCCAAGATTTCGCGGGCATCAGCTCCTACAATGAGCAGTTCTTC. Amino acids: CASSQDFAGISSYNEQFF.

The CDR3 coding sequence is TGTGCCAGCAGTGAATTCGGGGGCACTGAAGCTTTCTTT. Its translation: CASSEFGGTEAFF. The chain has TRBV25-1 and TRBJ1-1, with TRBD1 as a possible D gene (5 bases). The CDR3 covers 13 residues. Germline V gene data show CDR1 as MGHDK and CDR2 as SYGVNS. V was trimmed by 1 base and J by 4 bases, leaving 7 bases between them.

This clone was observed once. In nucleotides, the CDR3 is TGTGCCAGCAGCCAGGGTTACAATCAGCCCCAGCATTTT. Translated, it gives CASSQGYNQPQHF. The gene calls are TRBV12-3 or TRBV12-4 and TRBJ1-5, with TRBD1 as a possible D gene (5 bases). This CDR3 contains 13 residues. Trimming shortened V by 6 bases and J by 3 bases, and 9 bases separated the two germline ends.

The chain combines TRBV20-1 with TRBJ1-4; D gene uncertain. Germline CDR1 and CDR2: DFQATT and SNEGSKA (reference sequence). This CDR3 region has 10 residues. V was pared by 6 bases and J by 6 bases, with 5 bases between. In nucleotides, the CDR3 is TGCAGTGCGTCTTATGAAAAACTGTTTTTT. Translation: CSASYEKLFF.

This clone showed up just once. V and J are TRBV6-5 and TRBJ2-1; TRBD1 matches at 11 bases. Trimming cost V 6 bases and J 9 bases; bases outside gene matches: 7. The CDR3 has 14 amino acids. The germline gives CDR1 MNHEY, CDR2 SVGAGI. The CDR3 DNA reads TGTGCCAGCAGGGACGGACAGGGGGCTAGTGAGCAGTTCTTC. This codes for CASRDGQGASEQFF.

The V gene is TRBV19, the J gene TRBJ2-1, with 9 nucleotides matching TRBD2. Germline V gene lookup returns CDR1 LNHDA and CDR2 SQIVND (reference sequence). V lost 4 bases to trimming and J lost 9 bases; unmatched junction nucleotides: 10. The CDR3 is 15 amino acids. CDR3 nucleotides: TGTGCCAGTAGTAGCGGGGGGGCAATCTTCGGTGAGCAGTTCTTC. Translating it yields CASSSGGAIFGEQFF. Using reference TRBV19 and TRBJ2-1 for the parts outside the CDR3, the full variable domain is DGGITQSPKYLFRKEGQNVTLSCEQNLNHDAMYWYRQDPGQGLRLIYYSQIVNDFQKGDIAEGYSVSREKKESFPLTVTSAQKNPTAFYLCASSSGGAIFGEQFFGPGTRLTVL.

The rearrangement uses TRBV5-5 and TRBJ1-2; possible D gene TRBD1, 6 bases. From germline, CDR1 is SGHKS and CDR2 YYEKEE (reference sequence). Between the trimmed V and J ends, which lost 1 base and 4 bases, there was a span of 17 bases. The CDR3 is made up of 16 amino acids. The CDR3 loop reads CASSLRWGQTTYGYTF. CDR3 nucleotides: TGTGCCAGCAGCTTGAGATGGGGACAAACAACCTATGGCTACACCTTC.

V usage is TRBV6-2 or TRBV6-3 and J usage is TRBJ2-7; TRBD1 matches at 10 bases. The CDR3 is 15 amino acids. Germline CDR1 MNHEY, CDR2 SVGEGT. The ends lost 0 bases at V and 4 bases at J; junction bases unmatched: 3. The CDR3 loop is CASSYSRDRGYEQYF. As DNA, the CDR3 is TGTGCCAGCAGTTACTCTCGGGACAGGGGTTACGAGCAGTACTTC.

This chain connects TRBV25-1 to TRBJ1-5; D call uncertain. This CDR3 has 13 residues. V lost 3 bases and J lost 0, with 3 bases in between. Germline V CDR1 and CDR2: MGHDK, SYGVNS. The CDR3: CASSDRSNQPQHF. The CDR3 region has the DNA TGTGCCAGCAGTGATCGTAGCAATCAGCCCCAGCATTTT.

The chain is built from TRBV18 and TRBJ1-1; no reliable D call. V shed 3 bases and J shed 2 bases, with 10 bases lying between them. This CDR3 region has 14 residues. CDR1 and CDR2 (germline): KGHSH, LQKENI. The CDR3 here is CASSPRGGNTEAFF. CDR3 DNA sequence: TGTGCCAGCTCACCCAGAGGTGGAAACACTGAAGCTTTCTTT.

This chain connects TRBV6-1 to TRBJ1-1; 9 bases are a match to TRBD1. The V and J ends lost 2 bases and 7 bases, in that order; junction bases with no gene match: 2. Per germline, CDR1 MNHNS and CDR2 SASEGT. The CDR3 has 13 residues. This chain's CDR3 is CASSEPGQGEAFF. The CDR3 DNA is TGTGCCAGCAGTGAACCGGGACAGGGTGAAGCTTTCTTT.

The CDR3, as DNA: TGTGCCAGCTCCCCCAATCCCTACGAGCAGTACTTC. Protein product: CASSPNPYEQYF. The chain combines TRBV18 with TRBJ2-7; D not resolved. The CDR3 length is 12 residues. Trimming pared 6 bases from V and 2 bases from J, leaving 8 bases between. Germline CDR1 and CDR2: KGHSH and LQKENI.